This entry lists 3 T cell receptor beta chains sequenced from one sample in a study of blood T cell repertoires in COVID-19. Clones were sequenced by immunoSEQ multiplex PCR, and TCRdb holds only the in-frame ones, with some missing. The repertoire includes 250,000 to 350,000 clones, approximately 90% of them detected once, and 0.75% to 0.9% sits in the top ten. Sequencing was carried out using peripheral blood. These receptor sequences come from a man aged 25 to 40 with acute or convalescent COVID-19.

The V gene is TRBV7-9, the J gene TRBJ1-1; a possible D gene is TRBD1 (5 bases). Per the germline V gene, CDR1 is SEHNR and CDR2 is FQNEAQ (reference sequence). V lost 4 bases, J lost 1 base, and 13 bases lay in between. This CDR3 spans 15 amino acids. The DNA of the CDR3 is TGTGCCAGCAGCTCCTGGACCGGGGGGAACACTGAAGCTTTCTTT. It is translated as CASSSWTGGNTEAFF.

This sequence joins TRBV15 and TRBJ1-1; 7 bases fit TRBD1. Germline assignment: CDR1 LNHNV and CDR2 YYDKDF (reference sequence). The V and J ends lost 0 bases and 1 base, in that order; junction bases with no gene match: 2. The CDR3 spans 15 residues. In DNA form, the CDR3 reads TGTGCCACCAGCAGAGACAGGGGGGCGAACACTGAAGCTTTCTTT. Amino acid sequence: CATSRDRGANTEAFF. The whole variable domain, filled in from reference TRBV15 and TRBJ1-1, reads DAMVIQNPRYQVTQFGKPVTLSCSQTLNHNVMYWYQQKSSQAPKLLFHYYDKDFNNEADTPDNFQSRRPNTSFCFLDIRSPGLGDTAMYLCATSRDRGANTEAFFGQGTRLTVV.

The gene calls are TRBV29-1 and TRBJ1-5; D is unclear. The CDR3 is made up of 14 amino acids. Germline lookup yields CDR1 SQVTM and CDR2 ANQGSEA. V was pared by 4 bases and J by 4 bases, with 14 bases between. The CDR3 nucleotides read TGCAGCGTTGTAATTGCAGATATTAATCAGCCCCAGCATTTT. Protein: CSVVIADINQPQHF.